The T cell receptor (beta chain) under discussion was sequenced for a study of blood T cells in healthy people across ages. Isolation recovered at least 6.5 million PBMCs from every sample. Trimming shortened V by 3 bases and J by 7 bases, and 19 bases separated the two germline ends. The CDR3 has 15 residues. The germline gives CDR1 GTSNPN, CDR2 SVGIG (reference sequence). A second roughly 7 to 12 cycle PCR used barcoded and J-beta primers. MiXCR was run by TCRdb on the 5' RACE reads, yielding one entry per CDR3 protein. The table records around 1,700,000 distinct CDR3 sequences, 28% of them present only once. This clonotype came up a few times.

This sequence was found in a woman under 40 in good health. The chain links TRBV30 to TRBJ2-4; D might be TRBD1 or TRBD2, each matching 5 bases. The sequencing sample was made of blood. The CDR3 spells CAWSSPRDGGNIQYF. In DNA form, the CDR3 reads TGTGCCTGGAGCTCACCCAGGGACGGTGGGAACATTCAGTACTTC. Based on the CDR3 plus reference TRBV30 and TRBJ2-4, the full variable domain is SQTIHQWPATLVQPVGSPLSLECTVEGTSNPNLYWYRQAAGRGLQLLFYSVGIGQISSEVPQNLSASRPQDRQFILSSKKLLLSDSGFYLCAWSSPRDGGNIQYFGAGTRLSVL.